The rows below give T cell receptor beta chains drawn from one sample of a study of PD-1 blockade in classical Hodgkin lymphoma. Profiled with immunoSEQ multiplex PCR; TCRdb holds only in-frame clones, not every one. The table lists approximately 45,000 clones, 60% to 70% of them singletons. Specimen: peripheral blood mononuclear cells (PBMCs), collected before the fourth cycle of nivolumab. These receptors came from a human donor with classical Hodgkin lymphoma. Each CDR3 is given with its conserved first and last residue. Each record gives: J gene, clone size, D gene, V gene, CDR3 length, CDR3 DNA, CDR3 protein. A D gene is named only where the DNA matches it firmly. Clone size is not always given. Where it is, it says once, few, many or a class for expanded clones.

j_gene: TRBJ2-5; abundance: .; d_gene: .; v_gene: TRBV29-1; len: 12; CDR3nt: TGCAGCGTTGCCTCCGCCCAAGAGACCCAGTACTTC; CDR3aa: CSVASAQETQYF
j_gene: TRBJ1-1; abundance: .; d_gene: .; v_gene: TRBV29-1; len: 13; CDR3nt: TGCAGCGTGCACAGGGTCTTGAACACTGAAGCTTTCTTT; CDR3aa: CSVHRVLNTEAFF
j_gene: TRBJ2-7; abundance: .; d_gene: TRBD2; v_gene: TRBV11-2; len: 15; CDR3nt: TGTGCCAGCAGCTTTACCCGGCGGGAGCTTCACGAGCAGTACTTC; CDR3aa: CASSFTRRELHEQYF
j_gene: TRBJ2-5; abundance: .; d_gene: .; v_gene: TRBV11-2; len: 12; CDR3nt: TGTGCCAGCAGCTTAGGGGTTAGGGCCCAGTACTTC; CDR3aa: CASSLGVRAQYF
j_gene: TRBJ2-5; abundance: .; d_gene: .; v_gene: TRBV6-5; len: 14; CDR3nt: TGTGCCAGCAGTTACGTTTGGGGTTTGGAGACCCAGTACTTC; CDR3aa: CASSYVWGLETQYF
j_gene: TRBJ2-7; abundance: many; d_gene: TRBD1; v_gene: TRBV5-4; len: 13; CDR3nt: TGTGCCACCACAGGGGTCTCCCCCTACGAGCAGTACTTC; CDR3aa: CATTGVSPYEQYF
j_gene: TRBJ2-1; abundance: once; d_gene: .; v_gene: TRBV7-2; len: 11; CDR3nt: TGTGCCAGCAGTCGTTACAATGAGCAGTTCTTC; CDR3aa: CASSRYNEQFF
j_gene: TRBJ2-7; abundance: .; d_gene: .; v_gene: TRBV19; len: 17; CDR3nt: TGTGCCAGTAGTATAGTTTTCAGTTCCTTAAGCTCCTACGAGCAGTACTTC; CDR3aa: CASSIVFSSLSSYEQYF
j_gene: TRBJ2-3; abundance: .; d_gene: TRBD2; v_gene: TRBV5-5; len: 14; CDR3nt: TGTGCCAGCAGCTTGCGACTAGCAGTGGATACGCAGTATTTT; CDR3aa: CASSLRLAVDTQYF
j_gene: TRBJ2-7; abundance: .; d_gene: TRBD2; v_gene: TRBV27; len: 17; CDR3nt: TGTGCCAGCAGTATAACCCCTGTAGGCGGGGGATCCTACGAGCAGTACTTC; CDR3aa: CASSITPVGGGSYEQYF
j_gene: TRBJ2-3; abundance: medium-sized; d_gene: TRBD2; v_gene: TRBV27; len: 20; CDR3nt: TGTGCCAGCAGTTTATCCCTTCCTAGCGGGGGGGAGCCTCTCACAGATACGCAGTATTTT; CDR3aa: CASSLSLPSGGEPLTDTQYF
j_gene: TRBJ1-2; abundance: few; d_gene: .; v_gene: TRBV6-5; len: 13; CDR3nt: TGTGCCAGCAGTTACGGGGCAGGCTATGGCTACACCTTC; CDR3aa: CASSYGAGYGYTF
j_gene: TRBJ1-2; abundance: few; d_gene: TRBD1; v_gene: TRBV5-1; len: 15; CDR3nt: TGCGCCAGCAGCTTGGGTCGACAGGGGGCAGCTGGCTACACCTTC; CDR3aa: CASSLGRQGAAGYTF
j_gene: TRBJ1-2; abundance: .; d_gene: .; v_gene: TRBV6-1; len: 15; CDR3nt: TGTGCCAGCCCCGATACCGACGGGATTAACTATGGCTACACCTTC; CDR3aa: CASPDTDGINYGYTF
j_gene: TRBJ2-3; abundance: medium-sized; d_gene: .; v_gene: TRBV5-6; len: 12; CDR3nt: TGTGCCAGCAGCCTTAGGACAGATACGCAGTATTTT; CDR3aa: CASSLRTDTQYF
j_gene: TRBJ1-6; abundance: .; d_gene: .; v_gene: TRBV28; len: 15; CDR3nt: TGTGCCAGCAGTGTCCTCGACGGAGATAATTCACCCCTCCACTTT; CDR3aa: CASSVLDGDNSPLHF
j_gene: TRBJ2-1; abundance: .; d_gene: .; v_gene: TRBV5-4; len: 15; CDR3nt: TGTGCCAGCAGCTTGGGGGGGAGTTTCTACAATGAGCAGTTCTTC; CDR3aa: CASSLGGSFYNEQFF
j_gene: TRBJ1-4; abundance: .; d_gene: .; v_gene: TRBV19; len: 15; CDR3nt: TGTGCCAGTAGTCAGTTGCTAGGACAGAGTGAAAAACTGTTTTTT; CDR3aa: CASSQLLGQSEKLFF
j_gene: TRBJ2-7; abundance: few; d_gene: .; v_gene: TRBV7-9; len: 11; CDR3nt: TGTGCCAGCAGCTTACAGAGGGAGCAGTACTTC; CDR3aa: CASSLQREQYF
j_gene: TRBJ2-5; abundance: .; d_gene: .; v_gene: TRBV7-8; len: 13; CDR3nt: TGTGCCAGCGGCCGCGGGACCAAAGAGACCCAGTACTTC; CDR3aa: CASGRGTKETQYF
j_gene: TRBJ2-7; abundance: once; d_gene: TRBD2; v_gene: TRBV7-9; len: 17; CDR3nt: TGTGCCAGCAGCTTAGTCCCCGGGAGCGGGGGGGCTAGAGAGCAGTACTTC; CDR3aa: CASSLVPGSGGAREQYF
j_gene: TRBJ1-2; abundance: .; d_gene: .; v_gene: TRBV30; len: 13; CDR3nt: TGTGCCTGGAGTCAAAACCTAAACTATGGCTACACCTTC; CDR3aa: CAWSQNLNYGYTF
j_gene: TRBJ2-1; abundance: .; d_gene: TRBD2; v_gene: TRBV9; len: 15; CDR3nt: TGTGCCAGCAGCTCACTAGCGGGGCAGGACAATGAGCAGTTCTTC; CDR3aa: CASSSLAGQDNEQFF
j_gene: TRBJ1-2; abundance: few; d_gene: .; v_gene: TRBV6-6; len: 15; CDR3nt: TGTGCCAGCAGTCCCTACACGGGGCTGTACTATGGCTACACCTTC; CDR3aa: CASSPYTGLYYGYTF
j_gene: TRBJ2-7; abundance: few; d_gene: TRBD2; v_gene: TRBV18; len: 18; CDR3nt: TGTGCCAGCTCACCACCACTCAGCAAGGGCGGGAGGGCCCACGAGCAGTACTTC; CDR3aa: CASSPPLSKGGRAHEQYF
j_gene: TRBJ2-4; abundance: .; d_gene: .; v_gene: TRBV4-1; len: 15; CDR3nt: TGCGCCAGCAGCCACCCGGGGGGGACAGGTTGGCCGAGGTACTTC; CDR3aa: CASSHPGGTGWPRYF
j_gene: TRBJ2-1; abundance: .; d_gene: TRBD2; v_gene: TRBV7-7; len: 15; CDR3nt: TGTGCCAGCAGCTTAGGAAGGCTAGCGGTCGATGAGCAGTTCTTC; CDR3aa: CASSLGRLAVDEQFF
j_gene: TRBJ2-1; abundance: few; d_gene: .; v_gene: TRBV2; len: 14; CDR3nt: TGTGCCAGCATTTTCGAGGGTTCCTACAATGAGCAGTTCTTC; CDR3aa: CASIFEGSYNEQFF
j_gene: TRBJ1-2; abundance: .; d_gene: .; v_gene: TRBV19; len: 16; CDR3nt: TGTGCCAGTAGTATTAACGGGGCAGATTCTGCCTATGGCTACACCTTC; CDR3aa: CASSINGADSAYGYTF
j_gene: TRBJ2-2; abundance: .; d_gene: .; v_gene: TRBV2; len: 14; CDR3nt: TGTGCCAGCAGTGTACGGGCGAACACCGGGGAGCTGTTTTTT; CDR3aa: CASSVRANTGELFF
j_gene: TRBJ2-5; abundance: .; d_gene: TRBD1; v_gene: TRBV10-2; len: 15; CDR3nt: TGCGCCAGCAGTGAGACGGACAGGGGGCGAGAGACCCAGTACTTC; CDR3aa: CASSETDRGRETQYF
j_gene: TRBJ2-5; abundance: .; d_gene: TRBD2; v_gene: TRBV7-9; len: 15; CDR3nt: TGTGCCAGCAGCTTGGATGGGACTAGGGGGGAGACCCAGTACTTC; CDR3aa: CASSLDGTRGETQYF
j_gene: TRBJ1-5; abundance: .; d_gene: .; v_gene: TRBV6-5; len: 14; CDR3nt: TGTGCCAGCAGTCAGACGGCGCTCAATCAGCCCCAGCATTTT; CDR3aa: CASSQTALNQPQHF
j_gene: TRBJ2-5; abundance: few; d_gene: TRBD1; v_gene: TRBV10-3; len: 15; CDR3nt: TGTGCCATCAGTGAGGTAGGGGGCGTCCAAGAGACCCAGTACTTC; CDR3aa: CAISEVGGVQETQYF
j_gene: TRBJ2-7; abundance: .; d_gene: TRBD2; v_gene: TRBV6-5; len: 15; CDR3nt: TGTGCCAGCAGCCAACGGGAGGTGTACACCTACGAGCAGTACTTC; CDR3aa: CASSQREVYTYEQYF
j_gene: TRBJ2-7; abundance: .; d_gene: .; v_gene: TRBV6-5; len: 14; CDR3nt: TGTGCCAGCAGTCCCTTCCAGGGGATCTACGAGCAGTACTTC; CDR3aa: CASSPFQGIYEQYF
j_gene: TRBJ1-2; abundance: .; d_gene: .; v_gene: TRBV28; len: 14; CDR3nt: TGTGCCAGCAGCTTCCTGCAAGCGAACTATGGCTACACCTTC; CDR3aa: CASSFLQANYGYTF
j_gene: TRBJ2-1; abundance: few; d_gene: TRBD2; v_gene: TRBV7-2; len: 15; CDR3nt: TGTGCCAGCAGCTTAACCGGGACTAGCATCAATGAGCAGTTCTTC; CDR3aa: CASSLTGTSINEQFF
j_gene: TRBJ2-7; abundance: .; d_gene: .; v_gene: TRBV4-3; len: 16; CDR3nt: TGCGCCAGCAGCCAAGATTTCGGGGCGTCGGACCACGAGCAGTACTTC; CDR3aa: CASSQDFGASDHEQYF
j_gene: TRBJ2-7; abundance: .; d_gene: TRBD1; v_gene: TRBV19; len: 16; CDR3nt: TGTGCCAGTAGTATATATTGGAACAGGGGACAGGACGAGCAGTACTTC; CDR3aa: CASSIYWNRGQDEQYF
j_gene: TRBJ1-6; abundance: once; d_gene: .; v_gene: TRBV7-2; len: 18; CDR3nt: TGTGCCAGCAGCGGGGCCCGGGGGAGGGGCTCCTATAATTCACCCCTCCACTTT; CDR3aa: CASSGARGRGSYNSPLHF
j_gene: TRBJ1-2; abundance: .; d_gene: TRBD1; v_gene: TRBV19; len: 14; CDR3nt: TGTGCCAGTAAAAGGGACAGAGAGGGACATGGCTACACCTTC; CDR3aa: CASKRDREGHGYTF
j_gene: TRBJ1-2; abundance: .; d_gene: .; v_gene: TRBV18; len: 14; CDR3nt: TGTGCCAGCTCACCACCGGACAGTTTGTATGGCTACACCTTC; CDR3aa: CASSPPDSLYGYTF
j_gene: TRBJ2-3; abundance: .; d_gene: TRBD2; v_gene: TRBV7-2; len: 14; CDR3nt: TGTGCCAGCAGTAAGACTAGCGGGAGGGATACGCAGTATTTT; CDR3aa: CASSKTSGRDTQYF
j_gene: TRBJ1-1; abundance: few; d_gene: .; v_gene: TRBV7-3; len: 15; CDR3nt: TGTGCCAGCAGCTTAAGAGCAGGGTCGGGCACTGAAGCTTTCTTT; CDR3aa: CASSLRAGSGTEAFF
j_gene: TRBJ2-4; abundance: .; d_gene: .; v_gene: TRBV5-6; len: 17; CDR3nt: TGTGCCAGCAGCTTGGCTAAAGCCACCGGGGCCAAAAACATTCAGTACTTC; CDR3aa: CASSLAKATGAKNIQYF
j_gene: TRBJ1-1; abundance: many; d_gene: TRBD1; v_gene: TRBV20-1; len: 11; CDR3nt: TGCAGTGCGAAGCCGGGACAGAGGGCTTTCTTT; CDR3aa: CSAKPGQRAFF
j_gene: TRBJ1-4; abundance: .; d_gene: .; v_gene: TRBV7-2; len: 14; CDR3nt: TGTGCCAGCAGCTTATACCAGGGTAGTGAAAAACTGTTTTTT; CDR3aa: CASSLYQGSEKLFF
j_gene: TRBJ2-7; abundance: .; d_gene: TRBD1; v_gene: TRBV19; len: 16; CDR3nt: TGTGCCAGTAGTATAGAGGCGCAGGGGGCCTTCCACGAGCAGTACTTC; CDR3aa: CASSIEAQGAFHEQYF
j_gene: TRBJ1-4; abundance: .; d_gene: .; v_gene: TRBV18; len: 14; CDR3nt: TGTGTCAGCTCCCTCTCAGGGGCGAGCGAAAAACTGTTTTTT; CDR3aa: CVSSLSGASEKLFF
j_gene: TRBJ1-1; abundance: .; d_gene: .; v_gene: TRBV6-5; len: 15; CDR3nt: TGTGCCAGCAGTTACAGGCCCCCCGAGGACACTGAAGCTTTCTTT; CDR3aa: CASSYRPPEDTEAFF
j_gene: TRBJ1-1; abundance: .; d_gene: .; v_gene: TRBV6-5; len: 16; CDR3nt: TGTGCCAGCAGTTACTCATTTGCCCTATCGAACACTGAAGCTTTCTTT; CDR3aa: CASSYSFALSNTEAFF
j_gene: TRBJ2-5; abundance: .; d_gene: .; v_gene: TRBV28; len: 15; CDR3nt: TGTGCCAGCAGTCCCCGGGGACGGGAACAAGAGACCCAGTACTTC; CDR3aa: CASSPRGREQETQYF